What follows are 10 T cell receptor beta chains derived from one specimen sequenced in a study of T cell repertoires and leukemia-associated antigens. MiXCR, run by TCRdb on the 5' RACE reads, gives a single entry per CDR3 protein. The repertoire includes 10,000 to 12,000 distinct CDR3 sequences, roughly two fifths of them detected once, and about a quarter sits in the top ten. For these receptors, no antigen is known. Specimen: CD3+ T cells sorted from blood and cultured. The receptors originated from a female donor in good health.

This clonotype was recorded a few times. This chain joins TRBV5-1 and TRBJ2-1; TRBD2 is a possible D gene (6 bases). The V gene's germline CDR1 is SGHRS and CDR2 YFSETQ. This CDR3 has 14 amino acids. Trimming shortened V by 3 bases and J by 4 bases, and 11 bases separated the two germline ends. CDR3 nucleotide sequence: TGCGCCAGCAGCTGGGGGGAGGCATACAATGAGCAGTTCTTC. Protein: CASSWGEAYNEQFF.

Concerning this clonotype itself: The germline gene is not matched at one end of the junction; a read error may be the cause. This chain joins TRBV29-1 and TRBJ1-5; 9 bases line up with TRBD1. CDR1 is SQVTM and CDR2 is ANQGSEA in the germline V gene. CDR3 length: 13 amino acids. The DNA for the CDR3 is TGCAGCGTAGGACAGGGGACGCATCAGCCTCAGCATTTT. The encoded protein is CSVGQGTHQPQHF.

This clonotype is labeled medium-sized. The J gene is TRBJ2-1, the V gene TRBV20-1; TRBD2 is a possible D gene (5 bases). This CDR3 contains 15 residues. Germline CDR1 and CDR2: DFQATT and SNEGSKA (reference sequence). Trimming cost V 0 bases and J 2 bases, with 11 bases left between them. For the CDR3, the DNA is TGCAGTGCTAGAGACCCCGGAGGCCCCTACAATGAGCAGTTCTTC. It translates to CSARDPGGPYNEQFF.

A word on this clonotype: A read error is likely, as this CDR3 ends without the conserved phenylalanine or tryptophan. Here the CDR3 reads CASGLQEQFL. CDR3 DNA sequence: TGTGCCAGCGGGCTACAAGAGCAGTTCCTC. The J gene is TRBJ2-1, the V gene TRBV6-6, with no clear D. The V end was cut by 8 bases, the J end by 10 bases, with 9 bases between. The CDR3 extends over 10 amino acids. Germline CDR1 reads MNHNY; CDR2 reads SVGAGI (reference sequence).

This clonotype occurred once. In DNA, the CDR3 is TGCAGTGCTACGCCTCAGTTAGCCAAAAACATTCAGTACTTC. Translated: CSATPQLAKNIQYF. This chain uses TRBV20-1 with TRBJ2-4; unclear D gene. Germline V gives CDR1 DFQATT, CDR2 SNEGSKA (reference sequence). V was clipped by 4 bases and J by 0 bases, with 10 bases between them. The CDR3 consists of 14 residues.

Remarks on this clonotype: A read error is possible here, since a much larger clone lies one base away. The chain couples TRBV20-1 to TRBJ2-7; D gene ambiguous. CDR1 and CDR2 (germline): DFQATT, SNEGSKA (reference sequence). Trimming removed 1 base from V and 1 base from J, with 11 bases in between. CDR3 size: 14 residues. The CDR3 nucleotides are TGCAGTGCTAGAGGCACTTCCGTTTCCTACGAGCAGTACTTC. Translating gives CSARGTSVSYEQYF.

This clonotype is medium-sized in the sample. The V and J genes are TRBV5-1 and TRBJ2-5; D is undetermined. The CDR3 covers 13 residues. Trimming pared 4 bases from V and 7 bases from J, leaving 14 bases between. Germline CDR1 is SGHRS and CDR2 is YFSETQ. CDR3 region: CASSPSEVGTQYF. The CDR3 coding sequence is TGCGCCAGCAGCCCCAGCGAGGTCGGGACCCAGTACTTC.

This clonotype was seen only a few times. This chain uses TRBV5-1 with TRBJ2-6, with TRBD2 identical over 7 bases. Germline CDR1 reads SGHRS; CDR2 reads YFSETQ. The CDR3 covers 18 residues. Trimming removed 0 bases from V and 4 bases from J; junction bases left unmatched: 10. CDR3 residues: CASSLVTSFAHGANVLTF. The CDR3 bases are TGCGCCAGCAGCTTGGTGACTAGCTTTGCCCACGGGGCCAACGTCCTGACTTTC.

This clonotype has only a few counts. The V call is TRBV6-2 or TRBV6-3, the J call TRBJ2-7, with D perhaps TRBD2 (6 bases). This CDR3 has 16 residues. Germline V gene data show CDR1 as MNHEY and CDR2 as SVGEGT. The V end lost 0 bases, the J end lost 2 bases, and 14 bases lay between the germline ends. Here the CDR3 reads CASSYSEVADPYEQYF. In DNA, the CDR3 is TGTGCCAGCAGTTACTCAGAGGTAGCGGACCCCTACGAGCAGTACTTC.

This clonotype ranks as large. The chain joins TRBV27 to TRBJ1-2; tentatively, D is TRBD1 (5 bases). The CDR3 length is 15 residues. Germline assignment: CDR1 MNHEY and CDR2 SMNVEV (reference sequence). Between the trimmed V and J ends, which lost 2 bases and 0 bases, there was a span of 10 bases. For the CDR3, the DNA is TGTGCCAGCAGTTTAGGGAGGGGAGCTAACTATGGCTACACCTTC. It codes for CASSLGRGANYGYTF.